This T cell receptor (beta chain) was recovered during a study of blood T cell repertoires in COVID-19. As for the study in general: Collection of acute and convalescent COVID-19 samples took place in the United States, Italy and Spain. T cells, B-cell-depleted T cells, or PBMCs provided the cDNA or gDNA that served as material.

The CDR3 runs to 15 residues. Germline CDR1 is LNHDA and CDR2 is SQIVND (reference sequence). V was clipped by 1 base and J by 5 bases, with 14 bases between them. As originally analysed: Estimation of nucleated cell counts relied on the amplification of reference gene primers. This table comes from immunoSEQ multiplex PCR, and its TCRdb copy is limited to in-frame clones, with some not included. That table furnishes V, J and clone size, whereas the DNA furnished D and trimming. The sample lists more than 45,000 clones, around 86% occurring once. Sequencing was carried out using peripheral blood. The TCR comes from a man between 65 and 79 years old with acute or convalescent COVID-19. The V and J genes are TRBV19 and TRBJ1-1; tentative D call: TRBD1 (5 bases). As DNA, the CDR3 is TGTGCCAGTAGTATAGCCCTCAGGGCAAGTACTGAAGCTTTCTTT. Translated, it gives CASSIALRASTEAFF.